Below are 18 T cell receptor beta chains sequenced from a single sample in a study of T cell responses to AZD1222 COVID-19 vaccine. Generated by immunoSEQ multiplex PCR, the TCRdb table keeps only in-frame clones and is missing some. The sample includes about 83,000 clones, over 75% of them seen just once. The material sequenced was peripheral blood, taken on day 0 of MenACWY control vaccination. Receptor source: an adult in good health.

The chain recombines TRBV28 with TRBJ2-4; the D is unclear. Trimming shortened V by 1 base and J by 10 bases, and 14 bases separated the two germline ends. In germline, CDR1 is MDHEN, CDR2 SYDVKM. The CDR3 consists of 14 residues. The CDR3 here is CASSLYIGKAIQYF. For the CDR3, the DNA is TGTGCCAGCAGTTTATACATAGGGAAGGCTATTCAGTACTTC. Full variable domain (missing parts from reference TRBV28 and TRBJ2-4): DVKVTQSSRYLVKRTGEKVFLECVQDMDHENMFWYRQDPGLGLRLIYFSYDVKMKEKGDIPEGYSVSREKKERFSLILESASTNQTSMYLCASSLYIGKAIQYFGAGTRLSVL.

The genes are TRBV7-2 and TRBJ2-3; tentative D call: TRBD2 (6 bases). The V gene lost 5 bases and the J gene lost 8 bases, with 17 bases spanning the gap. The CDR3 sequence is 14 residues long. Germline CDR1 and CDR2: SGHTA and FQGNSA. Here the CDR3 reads CASSPSDYAGTQYF. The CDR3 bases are TGTGCCAGCAGCCCGTCGGACTACGCGGGTACGCAGTATTTT.

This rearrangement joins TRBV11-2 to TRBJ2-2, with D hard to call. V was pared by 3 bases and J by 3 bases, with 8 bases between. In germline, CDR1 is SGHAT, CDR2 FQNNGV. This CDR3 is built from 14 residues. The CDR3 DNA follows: TGTGCCAGCAGCTTCGACCGGGACACCGGGGAGCTGTTTTTT. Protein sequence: CASSFDRDTGELFF.

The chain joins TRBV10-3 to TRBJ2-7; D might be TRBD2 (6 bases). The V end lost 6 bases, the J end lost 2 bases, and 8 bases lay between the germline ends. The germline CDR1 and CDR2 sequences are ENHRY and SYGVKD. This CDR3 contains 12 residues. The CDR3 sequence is CAISGEAYEQYF. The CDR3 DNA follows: TGTGCCATCAGCGGGGAGGCCTACGAGCAGTACTTC.

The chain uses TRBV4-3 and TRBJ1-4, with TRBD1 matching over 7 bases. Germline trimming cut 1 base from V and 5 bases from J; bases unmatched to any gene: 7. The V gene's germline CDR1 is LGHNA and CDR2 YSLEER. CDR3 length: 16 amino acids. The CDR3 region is CASSQVLARGNEKLFF. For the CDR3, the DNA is TGCGCCAGCAGCCAAGTTTTGGCCAGGGGGAATGAAAAACTGTTTTTT.

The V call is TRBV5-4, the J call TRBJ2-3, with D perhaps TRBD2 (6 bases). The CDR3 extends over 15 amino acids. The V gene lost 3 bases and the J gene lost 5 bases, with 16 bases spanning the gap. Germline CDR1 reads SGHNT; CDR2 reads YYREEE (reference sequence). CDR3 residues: CASSSPTSVRDTQYF. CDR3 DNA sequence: TGTGCCAGCAGCTCACCGACTAGTGTCAGAGATACGCAGTATTTT. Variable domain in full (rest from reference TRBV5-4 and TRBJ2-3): ETGVTQSPTHLIKTRGQQVTLRCSSQSGHNTVSWYQQALGQGPQFIFQYYREEENGRGNFPPRFSGLQFPNYSSELNVNALELDDSALYLCASSSPTSVRDTQYFGPGTRLTVL.

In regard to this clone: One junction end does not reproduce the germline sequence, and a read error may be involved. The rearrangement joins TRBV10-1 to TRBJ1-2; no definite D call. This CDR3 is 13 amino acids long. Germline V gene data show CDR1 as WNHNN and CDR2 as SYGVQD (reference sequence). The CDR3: CASSKSKWESYTF. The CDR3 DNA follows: TGCGCCAGCAGTAAGTCGAAGTGGGAAAGCTACACCTTC.

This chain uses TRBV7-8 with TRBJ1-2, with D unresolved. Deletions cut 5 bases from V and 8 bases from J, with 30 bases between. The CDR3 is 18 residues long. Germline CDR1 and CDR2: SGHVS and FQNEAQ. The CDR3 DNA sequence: TGTGCCAGCAGCCCCGATTGGCCAGGAACTAGCCACCTACGGGGCTACACCTTC. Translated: CASSPDWPGTSHLRGYTF.

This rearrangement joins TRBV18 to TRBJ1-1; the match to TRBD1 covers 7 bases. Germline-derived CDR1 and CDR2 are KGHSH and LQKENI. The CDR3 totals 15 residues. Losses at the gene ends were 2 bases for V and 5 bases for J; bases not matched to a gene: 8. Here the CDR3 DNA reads TGTGCCAGCTCACCAAACAGACAGGGAATAACTGAAGCTTTCTTT. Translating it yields CASSPNRQGITEAFF. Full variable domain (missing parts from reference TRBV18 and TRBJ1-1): NAGVMQNPRHLVRRRGQEARLRCSPMKGHSHVYWYRQLPEEGLKFMVYLQKENIIDESGMPKERFSAEFPKEGPSILRIQQVVRGDSAAYFCASSPNRQGITEAFFGQGTRLTVV.

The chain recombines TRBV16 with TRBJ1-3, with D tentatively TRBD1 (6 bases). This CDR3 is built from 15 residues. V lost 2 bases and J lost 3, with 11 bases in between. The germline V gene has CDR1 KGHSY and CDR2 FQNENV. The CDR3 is CASSQGTRNGNTIYF. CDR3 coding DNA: TGTGCCAGCAGCCAAGGGACAAGAAATGGAAACACCATATATTTT.

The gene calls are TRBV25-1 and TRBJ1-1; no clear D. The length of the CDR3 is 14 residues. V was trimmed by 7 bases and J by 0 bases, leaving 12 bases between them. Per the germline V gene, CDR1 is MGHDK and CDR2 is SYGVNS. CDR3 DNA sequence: TGTGCCAGCACCCACCCGCTGATGAACACTGAAGCTTTCTTT. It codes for CASTHPLMNTEAFF. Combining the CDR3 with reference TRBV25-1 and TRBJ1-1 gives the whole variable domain EADIYQTPRYLVIGTGKKITLECSQTMGHDKMYWYQQDPGMELHLIHYSYGVNSTEKGDLSSESTVSRIRTEHFPLTLESARPSHTSQYLCASTHPLMNTEAFFGQGTRLTVV.

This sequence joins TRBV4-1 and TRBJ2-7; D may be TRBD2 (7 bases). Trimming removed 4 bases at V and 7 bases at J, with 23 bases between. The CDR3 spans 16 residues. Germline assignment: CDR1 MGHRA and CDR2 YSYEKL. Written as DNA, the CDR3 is TGCGCCAGCAGCCCCCCCGGTCTTGCGGGGGCGGGGGAGCAGTACTTC. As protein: CASSPPGLAGAGEQYF.

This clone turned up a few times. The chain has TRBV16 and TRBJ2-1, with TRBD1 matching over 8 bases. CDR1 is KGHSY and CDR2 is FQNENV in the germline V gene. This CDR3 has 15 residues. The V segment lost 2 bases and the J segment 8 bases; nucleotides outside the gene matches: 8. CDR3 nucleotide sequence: TGTGCCAGCAGCCAAACCCGGACAGGGTGGGATGAGCAGTTCTTC. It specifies CASSQTRTGWDEQFF.

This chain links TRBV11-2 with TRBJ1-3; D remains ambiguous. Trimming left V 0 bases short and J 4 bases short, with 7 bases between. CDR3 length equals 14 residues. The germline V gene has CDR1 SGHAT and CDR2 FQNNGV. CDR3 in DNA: TGTGCCAGCAGCTTAGACCCCAGGGGAAACACCATATATTTT. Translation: CASSLDPRGNTIYF. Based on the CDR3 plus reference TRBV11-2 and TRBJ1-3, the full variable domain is EAGVAQSPRYKIIEKRQSVAFWCNPISGHATLYWYQQILGQGPKLLIQFQNNGVVDDSQLPKDRFSAERLKGVDSTLKIQPAKLEDSAVYLCASSLDPRGNTIYFGEGSWLTVV.

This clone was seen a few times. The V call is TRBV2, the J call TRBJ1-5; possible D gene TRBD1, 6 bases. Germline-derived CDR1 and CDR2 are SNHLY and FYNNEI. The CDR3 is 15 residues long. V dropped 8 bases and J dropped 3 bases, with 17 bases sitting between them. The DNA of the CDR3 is TGTGCCAGCTCCCGGGCCAGGGGCTCCAATCAGCCCCAGCATTTT. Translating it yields CASSRARGSNQPQHF. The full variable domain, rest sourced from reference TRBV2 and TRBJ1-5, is EPEVTQTPSHQVTQMGQEVILRCVPISNHLYFYWYRQILGQKVEFLVSFYNNEISEKSEIFDDQFSVERPDGSNFTLKIRSTKLEDSAMYFCASSRARGSNQPQHFGDGTRLSIL.

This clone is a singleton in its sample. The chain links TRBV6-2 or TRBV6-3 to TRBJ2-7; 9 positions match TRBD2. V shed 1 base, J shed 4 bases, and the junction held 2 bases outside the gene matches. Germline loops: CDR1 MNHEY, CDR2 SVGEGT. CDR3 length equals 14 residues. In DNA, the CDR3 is TGTGCCAGCAGTTACTTAAGCGGGAGGTACGAGCAGTACTTC. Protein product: CASSYLSGRYEQYF.

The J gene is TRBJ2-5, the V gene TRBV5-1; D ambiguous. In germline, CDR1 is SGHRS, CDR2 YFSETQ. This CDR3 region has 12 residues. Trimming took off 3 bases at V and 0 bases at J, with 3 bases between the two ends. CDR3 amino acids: CASSSYQETQYF. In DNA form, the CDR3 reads TGCGCCAGCAGCTCGTACCAAGAGACCCAGTACTTC.

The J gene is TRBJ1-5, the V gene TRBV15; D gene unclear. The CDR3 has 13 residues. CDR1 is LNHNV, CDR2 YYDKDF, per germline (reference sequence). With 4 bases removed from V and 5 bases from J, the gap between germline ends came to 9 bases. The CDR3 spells CATSTQQDQPQHF. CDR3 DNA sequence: TGTGCCACCAGCACCCAGCAGGATCAGCCCCAGCATTTT.